The TCR beta chain described here comes from a study of PD-L1 blockade in urothelial cancer. The wider study: Males with bladder-origin urothelial cancer constituted about 85% of the roughly 30 patients. Between 0 and 3 chemotherapy regimens preceded treatment for each patient. Per blood sample, T cells had a median of roughly 140,000.

Spiking each PCR with synthetic TCR analog templates was performed. Some clones are missing from TCRdb's copy, which holds only in-frame ones; the method was immunoSEQ multiplex PCR. Here the sample spans under 120,000 clones, 70% to 85% being singletons. CDR1 is SGHRS, CDR2 YFSETQ, per germline. The length of the CDR3 is 16 residues. Unmatched junction bases numbered 11, after V lost 1 base and J lost 7 bases. Sequencing used PBMCs, obtained around atezolizumab (anti-PD-L1) treatment. The receptor comes from a man aged 50-59 years with urothelial cancer. The rearrangement uses TRBV5-1 and TRBJ2-7; TRBD1 agrees at 10 bases. The CDR3 protein is CASSLSPRQGAREQYF. The CDR3 nucleotides are TGCGCCAGCAGCTTGTCGCCGAGACAGGGGGCGAGGGAGCAGTACTTC.